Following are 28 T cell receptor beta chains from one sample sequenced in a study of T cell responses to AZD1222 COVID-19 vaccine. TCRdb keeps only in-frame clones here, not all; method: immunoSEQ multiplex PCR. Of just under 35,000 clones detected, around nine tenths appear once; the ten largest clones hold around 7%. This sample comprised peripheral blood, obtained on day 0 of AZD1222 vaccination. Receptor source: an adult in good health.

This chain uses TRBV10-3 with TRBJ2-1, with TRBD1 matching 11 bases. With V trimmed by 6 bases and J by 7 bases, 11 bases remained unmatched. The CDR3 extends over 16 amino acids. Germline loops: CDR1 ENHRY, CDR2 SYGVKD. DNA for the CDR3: TGTGCCATCAGGGAAGGGGACAGGGGGTTTGTGAATGAGCAGTTCTTC. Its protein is CAIREGDRGFVNEQFF.

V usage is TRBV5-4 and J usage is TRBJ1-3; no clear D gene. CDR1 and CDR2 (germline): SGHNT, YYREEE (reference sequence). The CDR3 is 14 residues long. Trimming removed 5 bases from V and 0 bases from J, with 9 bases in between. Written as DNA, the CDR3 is TGTGCCAGCAGTGGAGGTTACTCTGGAAACACCATATATTTT. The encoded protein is CASSGGYSGNTIYF.

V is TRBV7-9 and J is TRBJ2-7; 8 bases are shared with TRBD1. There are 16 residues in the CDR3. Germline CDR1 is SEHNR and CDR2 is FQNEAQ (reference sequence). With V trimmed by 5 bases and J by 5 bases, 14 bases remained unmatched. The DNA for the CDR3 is TGTGCCAGCAGCCCCCGGACAGGGCCCCAGTTAGACGAGCAGTACTTC. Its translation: CASSPRTGPQLDEQYF. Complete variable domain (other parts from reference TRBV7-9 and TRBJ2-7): DTGVSQNPRHKITKRGQNVTFRCDPISEHNRLYWYRQTLGQGPEFLTYFQNEAQLEKSRLLSDRFSAERPKGSFSTLEIQRTEQGDSAMYLCASSPRTGPQLDEQYFGPGTRLTVT.

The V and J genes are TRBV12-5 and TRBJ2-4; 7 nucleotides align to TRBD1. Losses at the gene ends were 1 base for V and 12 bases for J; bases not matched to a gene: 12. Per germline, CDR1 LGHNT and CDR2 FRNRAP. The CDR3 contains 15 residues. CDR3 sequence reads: CASGLGGQPPDGQYF. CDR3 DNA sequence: TGTGCTAGTGGTTTGGGGGGACAGCCCCCCGACGGTCAGTACTTC.

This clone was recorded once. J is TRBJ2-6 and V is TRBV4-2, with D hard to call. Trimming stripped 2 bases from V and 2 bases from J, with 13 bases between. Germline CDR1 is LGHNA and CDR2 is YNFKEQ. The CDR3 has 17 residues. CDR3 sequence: CASSQLWTATGANVLTF. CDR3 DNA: TGTGCCAGCAGCCAACTATGGACCGCTACTGGGGCCAACGTCCTGACTTTC.

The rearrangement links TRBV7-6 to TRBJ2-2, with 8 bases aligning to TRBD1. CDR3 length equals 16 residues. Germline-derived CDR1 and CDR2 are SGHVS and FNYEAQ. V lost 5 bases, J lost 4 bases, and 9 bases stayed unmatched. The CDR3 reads CASSPQDRVSTGELFF. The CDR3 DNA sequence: TGTGCCAGCAGCCCCCAGGACAGGGTTAGCACCGGGGAGCTGTTTTTT.

CDR3 bases: TGTGCCAGCAGCAAAGGACACGGAATCTCCTACGAGCAGTACTTC. The encoded protein is CASSKGHGISYEQYF. The chain links TRBV6-4 to TRBJ2-7; the D gene is possibly TRBD1 (5 bases). Germline V gene lookup returns CDR1 MRHNA and CDR2 SNTAGT. V was trimmed by 6 bases and J by 0 bases, leaving 15 bases between them. The CDR3 is made up of 15 amino acids.

This CDR3 reads CASSKGAASYNSPLHF. For the CDR3, the DNA is TGCGCCAGCAGTAAAGGGGCGGCTTCCTATAATTCACCCCTCCACTTT. The V gene is TRBV5-1, the J gene TRBJ1-6, with D tentatively TRBD1 (5 bases). Trimming removed 5 bases from V and 1 base from J, with 13 bases in between. Germline CDR1 reads SGHRS; CDR2 reads YFSETQ. This CDR3 has 16 residues. The whole variable domain, remainder taken from reference TRBV5-1 and TRBJ1-6, is KAGVTQTPRYLIKTRGQQVTLSCSPISGHRSVSWYQQTPGQGLQFLFEYFSETQRNKGNFPGRFSGRQFSNSRSEMNVSTLELGDSALYLCASSKGAASYNSPLHFGNGTRLTVT.

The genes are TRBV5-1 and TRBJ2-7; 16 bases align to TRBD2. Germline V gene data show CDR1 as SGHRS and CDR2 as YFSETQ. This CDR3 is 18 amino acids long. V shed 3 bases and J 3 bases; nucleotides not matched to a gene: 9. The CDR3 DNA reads TGCGCCAGCAGCTCCGCGGGACTAGCGGGGGGGCCAAACTACGAGCAGTACTTC. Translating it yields CASSSAGLAGGPNYEQYF.

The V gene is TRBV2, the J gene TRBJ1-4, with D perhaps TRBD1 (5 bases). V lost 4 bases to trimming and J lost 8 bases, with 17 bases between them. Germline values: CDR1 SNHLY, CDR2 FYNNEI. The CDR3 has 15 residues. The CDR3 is CASSAPQGLEEKLFF. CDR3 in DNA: TGTGCCAGCAGTGCCCCGCAGGGACTAGAGGAAAAACTGTTTTTT.

The CDR3 DNA reads as TGTGCCAGCAGCTTAGTTCAGGGTCTCACTGAAGCTTTCTTT. This codes for CASSLVQGLTEAFF. This chain connects TRBV11-2 to TRBJ1-1; D is perhaps TRBD1 (5 bases). V was pared by 1 base and J by 4 bases, with 10 bases between. The germline CDR1 and CDR2 sequences are SGHAT and FQNNGV. This CDR3 spans 14 amino acids.

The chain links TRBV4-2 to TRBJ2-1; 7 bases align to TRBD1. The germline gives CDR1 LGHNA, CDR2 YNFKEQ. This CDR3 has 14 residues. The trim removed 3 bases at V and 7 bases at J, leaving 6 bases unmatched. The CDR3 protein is CASSQPGQKNEQFF. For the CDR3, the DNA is TGTGCCAGCAGCCAGCCGGGACAGAAGAATGAGCAGTTCTTC.

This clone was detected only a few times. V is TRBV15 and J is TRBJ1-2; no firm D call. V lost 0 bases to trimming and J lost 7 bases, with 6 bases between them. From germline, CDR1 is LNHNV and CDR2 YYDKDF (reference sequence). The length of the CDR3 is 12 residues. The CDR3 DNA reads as TGTGCCACCAGCAGAGATAGGACTGGCTACACCTTC. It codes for CATSRDRTGYTF. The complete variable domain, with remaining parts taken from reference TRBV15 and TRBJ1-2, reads DAMVIQNPRYQVTQFGKPVTLSCSQTLNHNVMYWYQQKSSQAPKLLFHYYDKDFNNEADTPDNFQSRRPNTSFCFLDIRSPGLGDTAMYLCATSRDRTGYTFGSGTRLTVV.

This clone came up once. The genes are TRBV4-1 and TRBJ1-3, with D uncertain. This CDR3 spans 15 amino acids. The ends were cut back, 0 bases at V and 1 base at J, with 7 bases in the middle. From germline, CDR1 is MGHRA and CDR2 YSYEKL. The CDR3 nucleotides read TGCGCCAGCAGCCAAGAAGACCGGTCTGGAAACACCATATATTTT. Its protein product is CASSQEDRSGNTIYF.

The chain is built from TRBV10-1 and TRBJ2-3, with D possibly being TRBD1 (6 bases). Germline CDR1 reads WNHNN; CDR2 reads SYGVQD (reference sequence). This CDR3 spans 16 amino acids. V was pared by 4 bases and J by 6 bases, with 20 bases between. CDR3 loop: CASSGPGHPGYDTQYF. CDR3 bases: TGCGCCAGCAGTGGCCCGGGACACCCTGGATACGATACGCAGTATTTT.

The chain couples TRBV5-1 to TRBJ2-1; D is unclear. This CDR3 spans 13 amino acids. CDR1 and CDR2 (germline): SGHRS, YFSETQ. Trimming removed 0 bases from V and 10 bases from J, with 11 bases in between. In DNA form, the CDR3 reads TGCGCCAGCAGCTTGGCTAACGACGACGAGCAGTTCTTC. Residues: CASSLANDDEQFF.

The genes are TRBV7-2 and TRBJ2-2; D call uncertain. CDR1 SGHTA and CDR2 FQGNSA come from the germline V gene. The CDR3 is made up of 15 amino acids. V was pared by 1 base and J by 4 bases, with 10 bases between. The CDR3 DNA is TGTGCCAGCAGCTTAGGCCCATCCCCCACCGGGGAGCTGTTTTTT. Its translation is CASSLGPSPTGELFF.

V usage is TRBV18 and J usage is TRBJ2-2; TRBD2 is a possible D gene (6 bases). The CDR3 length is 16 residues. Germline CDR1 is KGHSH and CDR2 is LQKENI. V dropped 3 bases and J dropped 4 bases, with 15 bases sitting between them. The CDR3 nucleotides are TGTGCCAGCTCACCGTGGACGGGAGATGGCACCGGGGAGCTGTTTTTT. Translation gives CASSPWTGDGTGELFF.

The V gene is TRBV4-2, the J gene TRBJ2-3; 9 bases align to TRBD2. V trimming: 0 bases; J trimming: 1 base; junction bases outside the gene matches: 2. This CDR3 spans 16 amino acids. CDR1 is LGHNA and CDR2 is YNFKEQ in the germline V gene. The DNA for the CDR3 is TGTGCCAGCAGCCAAGAAGAGCGGGGGGGCACAGATACGCAGTATTTT. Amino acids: CASSQEERGGTDTQYF.

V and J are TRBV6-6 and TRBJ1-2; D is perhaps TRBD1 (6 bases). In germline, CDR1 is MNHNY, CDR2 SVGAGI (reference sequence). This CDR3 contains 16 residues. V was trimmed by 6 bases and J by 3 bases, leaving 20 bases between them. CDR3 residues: CASRGSGGEVDYGYTF. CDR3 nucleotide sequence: TGTGCCAGCAGAGGTTCGGGGGGCGAGGTAGACTATGGCTACACCTTC.

The CDR3 protein is CASGLVWEQDTGELFF. The CDR3 bases are TGTGCTAGTGGTTTGGTGTGGGAGCAGGACACCGGGGAGCTGTTTTTT. V is TRBV12-5 and J is TRBJ2-2; D is possibly TRBD2 (5 bases). Germline V lookup: CDR1 LGHNT, CDR2 FRNRAP. The CDR3 has 16 residues. V shed 0 bases and J shed 3 bases, with 11 bases lying between them.

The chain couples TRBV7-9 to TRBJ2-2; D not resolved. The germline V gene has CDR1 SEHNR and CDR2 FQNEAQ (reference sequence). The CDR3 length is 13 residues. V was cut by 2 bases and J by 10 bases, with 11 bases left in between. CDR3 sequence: CASSLIVLEELFF. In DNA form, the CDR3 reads TGTGCCAGCAGCTTAATTGTCTTAGAGGAGCTGTTTTTT.

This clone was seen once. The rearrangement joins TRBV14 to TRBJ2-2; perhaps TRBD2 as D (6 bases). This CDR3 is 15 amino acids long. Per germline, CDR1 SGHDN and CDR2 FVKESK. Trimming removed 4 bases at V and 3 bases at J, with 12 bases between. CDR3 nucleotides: TGTGCCAGCAGCCCGGGGGACGTCTACACCGGGGAGCTGTTTTTT. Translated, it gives CASSPGDVYTGELFF.

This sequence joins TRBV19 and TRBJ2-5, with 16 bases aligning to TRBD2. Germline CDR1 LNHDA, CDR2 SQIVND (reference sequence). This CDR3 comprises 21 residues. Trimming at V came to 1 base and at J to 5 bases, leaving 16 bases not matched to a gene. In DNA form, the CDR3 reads TGTGCCAGTAGTATAGGACGCGGGACTAGCGGGAGGGGAGGGGCTAAGGAGACCCAGTACTTC. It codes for CASSIGRGTSGRGGAKETQYF.

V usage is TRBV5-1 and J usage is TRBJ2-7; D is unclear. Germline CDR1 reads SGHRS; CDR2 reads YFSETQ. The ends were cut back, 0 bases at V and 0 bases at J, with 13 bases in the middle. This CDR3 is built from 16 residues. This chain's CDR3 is CASSLVRTQSSYEQYF. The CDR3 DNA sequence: TGCGCCAGCAGCTTGGTCAGGACGCAAAGCTCCTACGAGCAGTACTTC.

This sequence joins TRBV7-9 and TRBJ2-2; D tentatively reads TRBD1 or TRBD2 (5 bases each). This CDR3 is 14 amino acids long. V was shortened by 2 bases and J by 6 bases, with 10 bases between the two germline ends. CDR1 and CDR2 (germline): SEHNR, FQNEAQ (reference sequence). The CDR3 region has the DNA TGTGCCAGCAGCTTAAGCAGAGGGGCCGGGGAGCTGTTTTTT. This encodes CASSLSRGAGELFF.

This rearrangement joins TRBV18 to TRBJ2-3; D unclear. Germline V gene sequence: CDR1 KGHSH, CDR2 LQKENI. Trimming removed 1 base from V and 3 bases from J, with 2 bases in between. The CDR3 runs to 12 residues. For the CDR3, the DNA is TGTGCCAGCTCACCACAAACAGATACGCAGTATTTT. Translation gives CASSPQTDTQYF. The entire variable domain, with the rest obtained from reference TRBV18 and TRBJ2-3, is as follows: NAGVMQNPRHLVRRRGQEARLRCSPMKGHSHVYWYRQLPEEGLKFMVYLQKENIIDESGMPKERFSAEFPKEGPSILRIQQVVRGDSAAYFCASSPQTDTQYFGPGTRLTVL.

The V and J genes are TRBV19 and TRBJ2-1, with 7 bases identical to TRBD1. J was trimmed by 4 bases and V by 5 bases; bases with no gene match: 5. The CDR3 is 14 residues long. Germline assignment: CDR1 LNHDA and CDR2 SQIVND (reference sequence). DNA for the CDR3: TGTGCCAGTAGTGCCGGACAGGAGTACAATGAGCAGTTCTTC. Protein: CASSAGQEYNEQFF.